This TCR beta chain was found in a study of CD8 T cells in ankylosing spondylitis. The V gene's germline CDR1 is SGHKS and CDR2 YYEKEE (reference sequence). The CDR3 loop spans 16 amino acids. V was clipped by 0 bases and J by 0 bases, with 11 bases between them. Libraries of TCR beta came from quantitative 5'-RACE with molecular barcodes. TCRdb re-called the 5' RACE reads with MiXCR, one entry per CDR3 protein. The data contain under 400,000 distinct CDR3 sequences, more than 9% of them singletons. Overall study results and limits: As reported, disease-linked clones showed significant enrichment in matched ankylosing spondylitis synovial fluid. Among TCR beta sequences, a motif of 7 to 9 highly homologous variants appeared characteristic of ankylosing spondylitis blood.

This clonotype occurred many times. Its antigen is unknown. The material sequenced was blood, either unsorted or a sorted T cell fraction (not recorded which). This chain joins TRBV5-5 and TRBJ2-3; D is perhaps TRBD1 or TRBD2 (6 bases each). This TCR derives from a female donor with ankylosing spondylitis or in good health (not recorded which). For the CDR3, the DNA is TGTGCCAGCAGCTTGGTTCCCGGGGGCAGCACAGATACGCAGTATTTT. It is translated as CASSLVPGGSTDTQYF.